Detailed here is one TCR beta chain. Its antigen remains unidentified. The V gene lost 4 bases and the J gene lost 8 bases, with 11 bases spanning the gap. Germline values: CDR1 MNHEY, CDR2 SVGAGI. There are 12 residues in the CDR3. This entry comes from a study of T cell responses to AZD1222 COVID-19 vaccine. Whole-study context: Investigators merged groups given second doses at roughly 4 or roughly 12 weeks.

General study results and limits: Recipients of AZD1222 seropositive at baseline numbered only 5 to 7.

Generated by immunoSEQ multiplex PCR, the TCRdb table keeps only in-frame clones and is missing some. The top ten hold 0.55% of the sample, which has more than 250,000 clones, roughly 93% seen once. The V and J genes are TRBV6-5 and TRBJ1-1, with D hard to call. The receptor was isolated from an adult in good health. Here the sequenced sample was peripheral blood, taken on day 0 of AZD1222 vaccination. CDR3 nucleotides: TGTGCCAGCAGTTCATCTCGCAGAGAAGCTTTCTTT. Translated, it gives CASSSSRREAFF.